This T cell receptor (beta chain) was sequenced for a study of regulatory T cells in long-lasting Graves disease. Through Arm-PCR of CDR3 regions and iRepertoire HTBI primers, TCR beta libraries were built. TCRdb reanalysed the multiplex PCR reads using MiXCR and keeps one entry per CDR3 protein. This sample has about 430,000 distinct CDR3 sequences; around 20% occur once, and the top ten carry 14%. V gave up 6 bases and J gave up 4 bases; unmatched junction bases: 5. The germline CDR1 and CDR2 sequences are MDHEN and SYDVKM. This CDR3 is 14 amino acids long. Findings and caveats of the study: Persistent disease was characterized by preferential usage of TRBV28, TRBJ1-2 and TRBJ2-5.

Time point given: persistent/refractory GD, antithyroid drugs over 5 years with positive TRAb. RNA from PBMCs was the source of the TCR library. In this sample, this clonotype turned up a few times. No antigen is known for it. The sequencing here drew on peripheral blood mononuclear cells (PBMCs), taken when the disease was refractory, from a patient treated with antithyroid drugs. The receptor was derived from a female donor with Graves disease. This chain joins TRBV28 and TRBJ2-3; TRBD1 aligns across 9 bases. CDR3 DNA: TGTGCCAGCAGCGAGACAGGGGGGCCAGATACGCAGTATTTT. Its protein is CASSETGGPDTQYF.